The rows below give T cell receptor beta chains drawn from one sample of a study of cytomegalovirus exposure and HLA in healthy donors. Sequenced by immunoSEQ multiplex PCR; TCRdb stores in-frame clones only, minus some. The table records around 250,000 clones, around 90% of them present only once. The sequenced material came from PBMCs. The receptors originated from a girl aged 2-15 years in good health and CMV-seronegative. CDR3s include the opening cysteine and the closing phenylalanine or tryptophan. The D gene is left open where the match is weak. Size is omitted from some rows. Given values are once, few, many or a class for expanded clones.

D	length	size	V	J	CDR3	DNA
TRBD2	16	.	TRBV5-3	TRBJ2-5	CARSTGTSQYLETQYF	TGTGCCAGAAGCACCGGGACTAGCCAGTACCTGGAGACCCAGTACTTC
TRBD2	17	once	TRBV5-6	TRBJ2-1	CASSFALAGVRYNEQFF	TGTGCCAGCAGCTTCGCCCTAGCGGGGGTCCGCTACAATGAGCAGTTCTTC
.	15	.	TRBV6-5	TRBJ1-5	CASSGDLRSNQPQHF	TGTGCCAGCAGTGGAGACTTGCGTAGCAATCAGCCCCAGCATTTT
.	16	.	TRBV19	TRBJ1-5	CASSASDIYRNQPQHF	TGTGCCAGTAGTGCCTCAGACATTTATCGCAATCAGCCCCAGCATTTT
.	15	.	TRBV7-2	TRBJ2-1	CASSLARESYNEQFF	TGTGCCAGCAGCTTAGCCAGGGAAAGCTACAATGAGCAGTTCTTC
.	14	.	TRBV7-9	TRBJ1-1	CASSSSEGRTEAFF	TGTGCCAGCAGCTCCTCCGAAGGGAGGACTGAAGCTTTCTTT
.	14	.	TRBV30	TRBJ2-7	CAWREDGETYEQYF	TGTGCCTGGAGAGAGGACGGGGAGACCTACGAGCAGTACTTC
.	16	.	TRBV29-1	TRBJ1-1	CSVQGIIKGVNTEAFF	TGCAGCGTCCAAGGGATAATAAAGGGGGTAAACACTGAAGCTTTCTTT
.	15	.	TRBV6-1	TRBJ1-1	CASTKKTGLNTEAFF	TGTGCCAGCACTAAGAAAACAGGACTAAACACTGAAGCTTTCTTT
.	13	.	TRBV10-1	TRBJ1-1	CASSFSSGTEAFF	TGCGCCAGCAGTTTCTCTTCTGGGACAGAAGCTTTCTTT
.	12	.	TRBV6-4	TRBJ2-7	CASSYIPTEQYF	TGTGCCAGCAGTTATATCCCGACAGAGCAGTACTTC
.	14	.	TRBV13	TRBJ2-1	CASSPGIADNEQFF	TGTGCCAGCAGCCCCGGTATAGCCGACAATGAGCAGTTCTTC
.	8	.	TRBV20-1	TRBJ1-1	CSAQEGFF	TGCAGTGCGCAAGAGGGTTTCTTT
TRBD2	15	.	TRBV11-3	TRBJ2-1	CASSPGLAGGDEQFF	TGTGCCAGCAGCCCTGGACTAGCGGGAGGGGATGAGCAGTTCTTC
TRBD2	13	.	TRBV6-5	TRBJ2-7	CATAVGTSNEQYF	TGTGCCACTGCCGTAGGGACTAGCAACGAGCAGTACTTC
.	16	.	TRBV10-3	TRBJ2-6	CAISEIDTSGANVLTF	TGTGCCATCAGTGAAATAGATACCTCTGGGGCCAACGTCCTGACTTTC